This TCR beta chain emerged from a study of Graves' ophthalmopathy and Graves' hyperthyroidism. The CDR3 loop spans 13 amino acids. CDR1 is LNHDA, CDR2 SQIVND, per germline (reference sequence). Study results and caveats: Researchers report that a 13-signature model separated ophthalmopathy from stable hyperthyroidism, posting about 87% sensitivity and 65% to 82% specificity.

The sequenced template was RNA, covering the TCR beta CDR3 region. Second-round multiplex PCR came after a first-round RT-PCR that employed HTBI primers. TCRdb itself ran the multiplex PCR reads through MiXCR, one entry per CDR3 protein. The sample lists just over 400,000 distinct CDR3 sequences, around 21% occurring once. This clonotype came up a few times. Its antigen is not identified. This clone may be a read error of a much larger clone one base away. This sequence was found in a woman between 18 and 29 years old with stable Graves' hyperthyroidism. The chain has TRBV19 and TRBJ2-5; D perhaps matches TRBD1 (6 bases). The sample was peripheral blood. The CDR3 DNA is TGTGCCAGTAGTATAAACAGGGAAGAGACCAAGTACTTC. Its protein is CASSINREETKYF.